This T cell receptor (beta chain) was recovered during a study of blood T cell repertoires in COVID-19 (dated by TCRdb to the early 2020s). Notes on the research overall: Collaborator samples came from the United States, Italy and Spain and covered acute and convalescent phases of COVID-19. The repertoires were released in a freely available public database intended as a resource for research on the immune response to SARS-CoV-2. Subjects who had been exposed to COVID-19, were actively infected with it, or had recovered from it provided the deeply sampled blood TCRbeta repertoires that made up the dataset. Samples came from the ongoing ImmuneRACE study (first 160 participants) plus 1,254 subjects from 6 global collaborators. HLA class I and class II types, where available, came from metadata supplied by the sample provider rather than from assay-based typing. The material from the prospective study consisted of cDNA or gDNA derived from T cells, B-cell-depleted T cells, or PBMCs. Sample metadata almost always included a de-identified subject ID, COVID-19 status, age in years and sex.

Each collaborating institution followed its own protocols to collect whole blood in K2EDTA tubes. For TCRbeta analysis, collaborators shipped samples as frozen whole blood, isolated PBMCs, or DNA extracted from either of those sample types. Only one count was recorded for this clone. This receptor's antigen is unknown. No per-base quality is available; no much larger clone lies one base away. The research as a whole found: How much clinical and demographic metadata was included differed by source and by participant, and the metadata was provided uncurated.

Sequences MDHEN (CDR1) and SYDVKM (CDR2) are obtained from the germline V gene. For this chain, trimming is 6 bases at the V end and 6 bases at the J end, and the number of junction bases without a gene match is 9. The CDR3 sequence holds 16 residues, the cysteine and phenylalanine included. Solely the CDR3 DNA is kept, with 48 bases framed from the first base. The immunoSEQ Assay, a bias-controlled multiplex PCR, was used to amplify TCRbeta CDR3 regions from genomic DNA. The study's processing was this. Nucleated cell counts per sample were estimated from amplification of reference gene primers within the assay. To quantify the absolute abundance of each unique TCRbeta CDR3 rearrangement, sequence reads were collapsed and filtered. For each sample, productive Simpson clonality was calculated by taking the square root of Simpson's diversity index across productive rearrangements. Entries here come from immuneACCESS through TCRdb and include only in-frame sequences with V and J called. Some clones fail to appear in such tables; in the studies checked, an unresolved V gene covers under half of the shortfall, and the cause of the remainder is unknown. For V, J and clone size, that table is used; D and trimming come from the DNA. The sample contains about 78,000 clones, less than 95% of them found a single time. The leading ten clones occupy about 1% of the sample.

The V gene is TRBV28 and the J gene is TRBJ1-5, with 12 bases in between that match TRBD1. The sequence was collected from a woman aged 45-65 years in a cohort sampled during active COVID-19. The specimen was peripheral blood. At the DNA level, the sequence is TGTGCCAGCAGGCCTCCCGGGACAGGGGGCGGTCAGCCCCAGCATTTT. Its protein reads: CASRPPGTGGGQPQHF.